The 7 T cell receptor beta chains below come from one sample, sequenced in a study of shared clonotypes between healthy human individuals. Here immunoSEQ multiplex PCR was the method, and the copy in TCRdb shows in-frame clones only, minus some. The table lists about 490,000 clones, around 79% of them singletons. Input material: PBMCs. Source of these receptors: a woman between 40 and 55 years old in good health. Some clones in this sample may be carry-over from other donors' samples.

This rearrangement joins TRBV6-1 to TRBJ1-2, with TRBD1 as a possible D gene (5 bases). V lost 6 bases and J 0 bases, leaving 11 bases between the germline ends. Germline CDR1 MNHNS, CDR2 SASEGT. The CDR3 has 14 residues. This CDR3 is CASRGVGTNYGYTF. The CDR3 bases are TGTGCCAGCAGGGGGGTCGGGACTAACTATGGCTACACCTTC.

The chain is built from TRBV5-1 and TRBJ2-5; D perhaps matches TRBD2 (6 bases). Trimming removed 3 bases at V and 4 bases at J, with 22 bases between. This CDR3 contains 17 residues. Germline values: CDR1 SGHRS, CDR2 YFSETQ. The CDR3 protein is CASSSLSGRPEGETQYF. The CDR3 DNA reads TGCGCCAGCAGCTCCTTGTCCGGGAGACCTGAGGGAGAGACCCAGTACTTC.

The V and J genes are TRBV6-1 and TRBJ2-1, with TRBD1 as a possible D gene (6 bases). The CDR3 is 14 residues long. Germline V gene data show CDR1 as MNHNS and CDR2 as SASEGT. V was trimmed by 2 bases and J by 5 bases, leaving 10 bases between them. In nucleotides, the CDR3 is TGTGCCAGCAGTGAATACAGGGCTAACAATGAGCAGTTCTTC. It translates to CASSEYRANNEQFF.

This rearrangement joins TRBV7-8 to TRBJ1-4; TRBD1 aligns across 10 bases. CDR3 size: 15 residues. Germline trimming cut 5 bases from V and 4 bases from J; bases unmatched to any gene: 4. CDR1 and CDR2 (germline): SGHVS, FQNEAQ. The CDR3 region is CASSTRDRGNEKLFF. The CDR3 DNA is TGTGCCAGCAGCACCCGGGACAGGGGTAATGAAAAACTGTTTTTT. The full variable domain, its missing parts supplied by reference TRBV7-8 and TRBJ1-4, is GAGVSQSPRYKVAKRGQDVALRCDPISGHVSLFWYQQALGQGPEFLTYFQNEAQLDKSGLPSDRFFAERPEGSVSTLKIQRTQQEDSAVYLCASSTRDRGNEKLFFGSGTQLSVL.

The genes are TRBV19 and TRBJ1-2; TRBD1 aligns across 7 bases. The CDR3 spans 15 residues. CDR1 is LNHDA and CDR2 is SQIVND in the germline V gene (reference sequence). J lost 0 bases, V lost 5 bases, and 6 bases had no gene match. Here the CDR3 DNA reads TGTGCCAGTAGTTCCGCCGGGACAGCTAACTATGGCTACACCTTC. Translating it yields CASSSAGTANYGYTF.

V gene TRBV18 combines with J gene TRBJ1-1; weak D call: TRBD1 (6 bases). V was trimmed by 5 bases and J by 2 bases, leaving 9 bases between them. The germline V gene encodes CDR1 KGHSH and CDR2 LQKENI. The CDR3 consists of 13 residues. CDR3 sequence: CASSTDSNTEAFF. DNA of the CDR3: TGTGCCAGCTCAACGGACAGCAACACTGAAGCTTTCTTT.

This clone was seen a few times. At one end, the junction sequence differs from germline, possibly due to a read error. J is TRBJ2-2 and V is TRBV6-4, with D perhaps TRBD2 (5 bases). The germline V gene encodes CDR1 MRHNA and CDR2 SNTAGT. The CDR3 is 12 residues long. CDR3 region: CASSAIDRGAVF. Here the CDR3 DNA reads TGTGCCAGCAGTGCCATAGACCGGGGAGCTGTTTTT.